This TCR beta chain was obtained from a study of cytomegalovirus exposure and HLA in healthy donors. At the level of the study: Previous work identified 120 million or so unique TCR beta sequences from about 179 million T cells.

With 60 Vbeta and 13 Jbeta primers, the PCR was carried out. Clones were read by immunoSEQ multiplex PCR, and TCRdb kept only the in-frame ones, dropping some. Its table lists tens of thousands of clones. Germline V gene data show CDR1 as GTSNPN and CDR2 as SVGIG (reference sequence). V lost 0 bases and J lost 3, with 12 bases in between. CDR3 length: 15 amino acids. Regarding the study as a whole: Analysis was carried out at a later point, and it linked a missense DCLRE1C variant to TCR beta V- and J-gene trimming. The authors enumerated roughly 160 TCR beta chains as linked to cytomegalovirus. Accurate HLA-A and HLA-B prediction from TCR beta sequences was reported for most subjects.

On this clone: What it recognizes is unknown.

This clonotype was obtained from a man in his forties in good health and CMV-seronegative. The sample taken for sequencing was PBMCs. The rearrangement links TRBV30 to TRBJ2-1; possibly TRBD2 for D (7 bases). The CDR3, as DNA: TGTGCCTGGAGTGTGGCGGGGGCCATCTACAATGAGCAGTTCTTC. Translation gives CAWSVAGAIYNEQFF.